This is a list of T cell receptor beta chains from one sample in a study of blood T cell repertoires in COVID-19. Sequencing used immunoSEQ multiplex PCR; TCRdb keeps in-frame clones, though not all of them. The data show 250,000 to 300,000 clones, around nine tenths seen once. Sequencing was carried out using peripheral blood. Receptors were obtained from a man aged 50-59 years with acute or convalescent COVID-19. Each CDR3 is given with its conserved first and last residue. Each record gives: CDR3 DNA, CDR3 protein, D gene, clone size, J gene, V gene. The D gene is left open where the match is weak. For some rows the clone size is stated as once, few or many, or as a class when expanded; others skip it.

TGTGCCAGCGAGCCGGGACAGGGGGGAGGCTACACCTTC | CASEPGQGGGYTF | TRBD1 | NA | TRBJ1-2 | TRBV6-6
TGTGCCAGCAGACTGGGACAGGGGGCGAGTGGGGGCTACACCTTC | CASRLGQGASGGYTF | TRBD1 | NA | TRBJ1-2 | TRBV2
TGTGCCAGCAGTGAGGGCAGCCAGTACGAGCAGTACTTC | CASSEGSQYEQYF | NA | NA | TRBJ2-7 | TRBV2
TGCGCCAGCAGCATCACGGCCGGGGTAAAAGAGACCCAGTACTTC | CASSITAGVKETQYF | NA | NA | TRBJ2-5 | TRBV5-1
TGTGCCAGCAGTTACGAATCGGCGGGGGGCGCCGGTTACGGCACAGATACGCAGTATTTT | CASSYESAGGAGYGTDTQYF | TRBD2 | NA | TRBJ2-3 | TRBV6-2/TRBV6-3
TGTGCCTGGAATCAGGAAACGGATTATGGCTACACCTTC | CAWNQETDYGYTF | NA | NA | TRBJ1-2 | TRBV30
TGCGCCAGCAGCAGAGAGGCAAATGAAAAACTGTTTTTT | CASSREANEKLFF | NA | NA | TRBJ1-4 | TRBV5-1
TGTGCCAGCAGTTCCCAGCCCGGGACAGGGCATCAGCCCCAGCATTTT | CASSSQPGTGHQPQHF | TRBD1 | once | TRBJ1-5 | TRBV27
TGTGCCAGCAGTTTCATGCGGAACACTGAAGCTTTCTTT | CASSFMRNTEAFF | NA | NA | TRBJ1-1 | TRBV12-3/TRBV12-4
TGTGCCAGCAGCCAAGGACAGGGGAGAGGGGGCACAGATACGCAGTATTTT | CASSQGQGRGGTDTQYF | TRBD1 | NA | TRBJ2-3 | TRBV3-1/TRBV3-2
TGCAGCGTTGAGGGGACAGGGGGCGTTGGGCAGTACTTC | CSVEGTGGVGQYF | TRBD1 | NA | TRBJ2-7 | TRBV29-1
TGTGCCACCTCTGGGCAGGGTTTGAACACTGAAGCTTTCTTT | CATSGQGLNTEAFF | NA | NA | TRBJ1-1 | TRBV19
TGTGCCAGTGGGCGGACTGGCGGAAACACCATATATTTT | CASGRTGGNTIYF | NA | NA | TRBJ1-3 | TRBV19
TGTGCCATCAGCGAAGGACAGGAGAACACTGAAGCTTTCTTT | CAISEGQENTEAFF | TRBD1 | NA | TRBJ1-1 | TRBV10-3
TGCAGCGTTGGACAACGATATGGCTACACCTTC | CSVGQRYGYTF | NA | NA | TRBJ1-2 | TRBV29-1
TGTGCCAGTAGTATGGCAGGGGACAGGGAGGGAGAGACCCAGTACTTC | CASSMAGDREGETQYF | TRBD1 | NA | TRBJ2-5 | TRBV19
TGTGCCTCCCCTGACAGGCGCTACTATTACGAGCAGTACTTC | CASPDRRYYYEQYF | NA | NA | TRBJ2-7 | TRBV19
TGTGCCAGCAGCTTCCGGGACTACACTGAAGCTTTCTTT | CASSFRDYTEAFF | NA | NA | TRBJ1-1 | TRBV13
TGTGCCAGCAGCTTGGGGGGCGGGAGCGGCACTGAAGCTTTCTTT | CASSLGGGSGTEAFF | NA | NA | TRBJ1-1 | TRBV7-3
TGTGCCAGCAGCTTAGAGACAGGGTTCTCCTACGAGCAGTACTTC | CASSLETGFSYEQYF | TRBD1 | NA | TRBJ2-7 | TRBV7-9
TGTGCCAGCGGGGGGGGCTCCTATAATTCACCCCTCCACTTT | CASGGGSYNSPLHF | NA | NA | TRBJ1-6 | TRBV3-1/TRBV3-2
TGCGCCAGCAGCTTGCGGGTCGGGTACACTGAAGCTTTCTTT | CASSLRVGYTEAFF | NA | NA | TRBJ1-1 | TRBV5-1
TGTGCCAGTAGGACAGGGTTCGGAGATACGCAGTATTTT | CASRTGFGDTQYF | TRBD1 | NA | TRBJ2-3 | TRBV6-5
TGTGCCATCAGAAGCGGACTGAACTACAATGAGCAGTTCTTC | CAIRSGLNYNEQFF | NA | NA | TRBJ2-1 | TRBV10-3
TGCGCCAGCAGCTCCTCTGGGACCCAGGGGGCTTCACCCCTCCACTTT | CASSSSGTQGASPLHF | TRBD1 | NA | TRBJ1-6 | TRBV5-1
TGTGCCAGCAGCTTAACTGGCGGGGGAAGGAATGAGCAGTTCTTC | CASSLTGGGRNEQFF | TRBD2 | NA | TRBJ2-1 | TRBV7-3
TGTGCCAGCAGCCGAGCCCTTGCGGGGAACTCTGGAAACACCATATATTTT | CASSRALAGNSGNTIYF | NA | once | TRBJ1-3 | TRBV3-1/TRBV3-2
TGTGCCAGCTCACCCCCTCGGGGATTTGAGGGTGAAGCTTTCTTT | CASSPPRGFEGEAFF | NA | once | TRBJ1-1 | TRBV18
TGCGCCAGCAGCCCGAGGCCCCTAAAGGATTCACCCCTCCACTTT | CASSPRPLKDSPLHF | NA | NA | TRBJ1-6 | TRBV4-1
TGTGCCAGCAGCCTCCGGACAGGGAACACCGGGGAGCTGTTTTTT | CASSLRTGNTGELFF | TRBD1 | NA | TRBJ2-2 | TRBV5-4
TGTGCCAGCAGTTTCTCAGCGTCGAACACTGAAGCTTTCTTT | CASSFSASNTEAFF | NA | NA | TRBJ1-1 | TRBV27
TGTGCCAGCAGCAAAATAGAGCGCGACAGGGGGCGTTTTGACGAGCAGTACTTC | CASSKIERDRGRFDEQYF | NA | NA | TRBJ2-7 | TRBV21-1
TGTGCCAGCAGTGGACAGGGGGGGGTGTCACCCCTCCACTTT | CASSGQGGVSPLHF | TRBD1 | NA | TRBJ1-6 | TRBV6-4
TGTGCCAGCGAAGGACTGCGGAACACCGGGGAGCTGTTTTTT | CASEGLRNTGELFF | NA | NA | TRBJ2-2 | TRBV2
TGTGCCAGCAGCTTCCCCGGAGGGTTTGTGGAGACCCAGTACTTC | CASSFPGGFVETQYF | NA | NA | TRBJ2-5 | TRBV7-9
TGTGCCACCAGCAGAGGTTTCAATACTGAAGCTTTCTTT | CATSRGFNTEAFF | NA | NA | TRBJ1-1 | TRBV15
TGTGCCAGCAGTTTATCAGGGGCCCCGAACACCGGGGAGCTGTTTTTT | CASSLSGAPNTGELFF | NA | once | TRBJ2-2 | TRBV28
TGCGCCAGCAGCTTGAGGGGGGGCAACAATTCACCCCTCCACTTT | CASSLRGGNNSPLHF | NA | NA | TRBJ1-6 | TRBV5-1
TGTGCCATCAGCACCACTAGCGGAGCGGGGGATGAGCAGTTCTTC | CAISTTSGAGDEQFF | TRBD2 | NA | TRBJ2-1 | TRBV10-3
TGCGCCACAAGACAGGACACTAACTATGGCTACACCTTC | CATRQDTNYGYTF | NA | NA | TRBJ1-2 | TRBV5-1
TGTGCCGTGCAGAATTCTGGAAACACCATATATTTT | CAVQNSGNTIYF | NA | NA | TRBJ1-3 | TRBV6-5
TGTGCCAGCAGTCCCGGGAACTATGGCTACACCTTC | CASSPGNYGYTF | NA | NA | TRBJ1-2 | TRBV12-3/TRBV12-4
TGCAGTGCGATCAGGGGTGAAGCTTTCTTT | CSAIRGEAFF | NA | NA | TRBJ1-1 | TRBV20-1
TGTGCCAGCAGTGCGGTCGGAGGATCCTATAATTCACCCCTCTACTTT | CASSAVGGSYNSPLYF | NA | NA | TRBJ1-6 | TRBV6-1
TGCGCCAGCAGCTCCCCGGGAGGGGGTTCACCCCTCCACTTT | CASSSPGGGSPLHF | NA | NA | TRBJ1-6 | TRBV5-1
TGCGCCAGCAGCCAAGGGTGGGGGGTCGGAGCTGAAGCTTTCTTT | CASSQGWGVGAEAFF | NA | NA | TRBJ1-1 | TRBV4-1
TGTGCCAGCAGTTGGGACAGGGGCCACTACGAGCAGTACTTC | CASSWDRGHYEQYF | TRBD1 | NA | TRBJ2-7 | TRBV11-3